The rows below give T cell receptor beta chains drawn from one sample of a study of shared clonotypes between healthy human individuals. Method: immunoSEQ multiplex PCR; TCRdb's copy keeps in-frame clones and lacks some. This table holds some 2,500,000 clones, 80% to 95% found once. Sequenced input: naive CD4+ T cells from PBMCs. The source is a man between 18 and 29 years old in good health. Some clones in this sample may be carry-over from other donors' samples. The CDR3 runs from the conserved cysteine through the conserved F or W. A D gene is named only where the DNA matches it firmly. Clone size, where shown, is once, few, many, or a class for clones that have expanded.

v_call,j_call,clone_size,d_call,cdr3_aa,cdr3_nt
TRBV5-3,TRBJ2-5,NA,NA,CARSPFEAGQETQYF,TGTGCCAGAAGCCCCTTTGAGGCGGGTCAAGAGACCCAGTACTTC
TRBV21-1,TRBJ1-2,NA,NA,CASSLARAGGVPNYGYTF,TGTGCCAGCAGCTTAGCCCGGGCAGGGGGTGTACCTAACTATGGCTACACCTTC
TRBV5-5,TRBJ1-1,NA,NA,CASSSRTPLMGAFF,TGTGCCAGCAGCTCCCGGACACCTCTGATGGGGGCTTTCTTT
TRBV27,TRBJ2-2,NA,NA,CASSLRGMNTGELFF,TGTGCCAGCAGTTTACGTGGAATGAACACCGGGGAGCTGTTTTTT
TRBV7-9,TRBJ2-5,once,NA,CASSLSVSRRDQETQYF,TGTGCCAGCAGCTTATCGGTATCCCGGAGGGACCAAGAGACCCAGTACTTC
TRBV6-4,TRBJ2-1,NA,NA,CASSDTGLEQFF,TGTGCCAGCAGTGACACGGGACTGGAGCAGTTCTTC
TRBV15,TRBJ1-1,NA,NA,CATSRDNRPSEAFF,TGTGCCACCAGCAGAGACAACAGACCCTCCGAAGCTTTCTTT
TRBV7-9,TRBJ1-2,NA,NA,CASSRVDYGYTF,TGTGCCAGCAGCCGCGTGGACTATGGCTACACCTTC
TRBV14,TRBJ1-4,NA,NA,CASSQEPSGSLNEKLFF,TGTGCCAGCAGCCAAGAACCGTCGGGCAGTCTTAATGAAAAACTGTTTTTT
TRBV30,TRBJ1-3,once,NA,CAWSPKGGFRSGNTIYF,TGTGCCTGGAGTCCAAAGGGCGGATTCCGCTCTGGAAACACCATATATTTT
TRBV20-1,TRBJ2-7,NA,NA,CSATSGYEQYF,TGCAGTGCCACCTCAGGGTACGAGCAGTACTTC
TRBV7-2,TRBJ2-2,NA,TRBD2,CASSLRLAGGPGELFF,TGTGCCAGCAGCTTAAGACTAGCGGGCGGCCCCGGGGAGCTGTTTTTT
TRBV6-6,TRBJ1-2,NA,NA,CASSYEGRNYGYTF,TGTGCCAGCAGTTACGAGGGGAGAAACTATGGCTACACCTTC
TRBV6-1,TRBJ1-4,NA,NA,CASSLSEIEKLFF,TGTGCCAGCAGTCTGAGCGAAATTGAAAAACTGTTTTTT
TRBV4-3,TRBJ1-1,NA,NA,CASSQGRAVNTEAFF,TGCGCCAGCAGCCAAGGCAGGGCGGTGAACACTGAAGCTTTCTTT
TRBV2,TRBJ2-6,NA,NA,CASSVLGPGANVLTF,TGTGCCAGCAGTGTACTCGGGCCTGGGGCCAACGTCCTGACTTTC
TRBV4-1,TRBJ2-5,NA,NA,CASSQDPETQYF,TGCGCCAGCAGCCAAGACCCGGAGACCCAGTACTTC
TRBV5-1,TRBJ1-1,NA,NA,CASRDLKQGATEAFF,TGCGCCAGCAGAGACCTAAAACAGGGCGCCACTGAAGCTTTCTTT
TRBV18,TRBJ2-2,NA,NA,CASSLLTVTGELFF,TGTGCCAGCTCACTATTGACAGTCACCGGGGAGCTGTTTTTT
TRBV28,TRBJ2-7,NA,TRBD1,CASSPLPGQGASHEQYF,TGTGCCAGCAGTCCTCTACCGGGACAGGGGGCCTCACACGAGCAGTACTTC
TRBV7-3,TRBJ2-3,NA,TRBD2,CASSFTSDTTYGTQYF,TGTGCCAGCAGCTTTACTAGCGACACAACGTACGGTACGCAGTATTTT
TRBV4-2,TRBJ2-1,NA,NA,CASRGAGLHEQFF,TGTGCCAGCAGGGGAGCGGGCCTCCATGAGCAGTTCTTC
TRBV9,TRBJ1-3,NA,NA,CASSVGPGSGNTIYF,TGTGCCAGCAGCGTGGGTCCAGGGTCTGGAAACACCATATATTTT
TRBV5-1,TRBJ1-1,once,TRBD1,CASRETGTGVNTEAFF,TGCGCCAGCAGGGAAACCGGGACAGGGGTGAACACTGAAGCTTTCTTT
TRBV5-6,TRBJ1-6,NA,NA,CASSGGENSPLHF,TGTGCCAGCAGCGGGGGAGAGAATTCACCCCTCCACTTT
TRBV5-4,TRBJ2-3,NA,NA,CASRREGGRTDTQYF,TGTGCCAGCAGGCGCGAGGGGGGTCGGACAGATACGCAGTATTTT
TRBV6-5,TRBJ1-1,NA,TRBD1,CASSSDRQNTEAFF,TGTGCCAGCAGTTCGGACAGGCAGAACACTGAAGCTTTCTTT
TRBV18,TRBJ2-7,NA,TRBD2,CASSPLAGSFEQYF,TGTGCCAGCTCACCCCTAGCGGGTAGCTTTGAGCAGTACTTC
TRBV6-5,TRBJ1-5,NA,NA,CASQQAGGQPQHF,TGTGCCAGCCAACAGGCTGGCGGACAGCCCCAGCATTTT
TRBV27,TRBJ2-5,NA,NA,CASSLRRKETQYF,TGTGCCAGCAGTTTACGGCGAAAAGAGACCCAGTACTTC
TRBV14,TRBJ1-1,few,NA,CASSRATVNTEAFF,TGTGCCAGCAGCCGAGCGACAGTGAACACTGAAGCTTTCTTT
TRBV6-5,TRBJ2-5,NA,TRBD2,CASSYSTSGRRETQYF,TGTGCCAGCAGTTACTCGACTAGCGGGAGACGGGAGACCCAGTACTTC
TRBV11-2,TRBJ1-1,NA,NA,CASSRQVMNTEAFF,TGTGCCAGCAGCAGACAGGTCATGAACACTGAAGCTTTCTTT
TRBV2,TRBJ1-2,NA,TRBD1,CASSSRPDRDAYGYTF,TGTGCCAGCAGCTCAAGGCCGGACAGGGACGCCTATGGCTACACCTTC
TRBV5-1,TRBJ2-2,NA,NA,CASSGALANTGELFF,TGCGCCAGCAGCGGGGCACTAGCTAACACCGGGGAGCTGTTTTTT
TRBV9,TRBJ2-1,NA,TRBD1,CASSRTGGDYNEQFF,TGTGCCAGCAGCCGTACAGGGGGCGACTACAATGAGCAGTTCTTC
TRBV5-6,TRBJ2-7,few,NA,CASSPSGWGFYEQYF,TGTGCCAGCAGCCCCTCGGGGTGGGGGTTCTACGAGCAGTACTTC
TRBV7-9,TRBJ2-2,NA,TRBD1,CASSFWTGNPGELFF,TGTGCCAGCAGCTTCTGGACAGGGAACCCCGGGGAGCTGTTTTTT
TRBV7-3,TRBJ2-1,NA,TRBD1,CASSYRGSTYNEQFF,TGTGCCAGCAGCTACAGGGGGTCTACCTACAATGAGCAGTTCTTC
TRBV5-1,TRBJ2-1,NA,NA,CASSLGSSISYNEQFF,TGCGCCAGCAGCTTGGGGAGCTCAATCTCCTACAATGAGCAGTTCTTC
TRBV4-1,TRBJ2-3,NA,NA,CASSPDRTFQDTQYF,TGCGCCAGCAGCCCCGACAGGACATTCCAAGATACGCAGTATTTT
TRBV7-8,TRBJ2-1,once,NA,CASSLVGGTSWNEQFF,TGTGCCAGCAGCTTAGTCGGCGGGACCTCCTGGAATGAGCAGTTCTTC
TRBV19,TRBJ2-5,NA,TRBD1,CASSIGTGEETQYF,TGTGCCAGTAGTATAGGGACAGGGGAAGAGACCCAGTACTTC
TRBV9,TRBJ1-1,many,NA,CASSVAGNTEAFF,TGTGCCAGCAGCGTAGCGGGGAACACTGAAGCTTTCTTT
TRBV18,TRBJ1-4,NA,NA,CASSPQPVATNEKLFF,TGTGCCAGCTCACCCCAACCCGTTGCAACTAATGAAAAACTGTTTTTT
TRBV18,TRBJ1-5,NA,NA,CASSPPQASNQPQHF,TGTGCCAGCTCACCACCACAGGCTAGCAATCAGCCCCAGCATTTT
TRBV29-1,TRBJ2-2,NA,NA,CSVGIGGAVTGELFF,TGCAGCGTCGGGATTGGAGGGGCGGTCACCGGGGAGCTGTTTTTT
TRBV6-5,TRBJ2-3,NA,NA,CASSYTRHTDTQYF,TGTGCCAGCAGTTACACTCGGCACACAGATACGCAGTATTTT
TRBV6-5,TRBJ1-5,NA,TRBD1,CASSRGTGANQPQHF,TGTGCCAGCAGTCGCGGGACAGGGGCCAATCAGCCCCAGCATTTT
TRBV10-3,TRBJ1-2,NA,TRBD1,CAIAPGQGGDGYTF,TGTGCCATCGCTCCGGGACAGGGGGGGGATGGCTACACCTTC
TRBV28,TRBJ2-3,NA,TRBD2,CASSLAELATDTQYF,TGTGCCAGCAGTTTAGCCGAACTAGCGACAGATACGCAGTATTTT
TRBV6-1,TRBJ2-1,NA,TRBD2,CASSAKGGGRGYNEQFF,TGTGCCAGCAGTGCCAAGGGGGGCGGGAGGGGGTACAATGAGCAGTTCTTC